This T cell receptor (beta chain) was identified in a study of monozygotic twins with inflammatory bowel disease. The study, taken as a whole, reports: Healthy co-twins had higher TCRbeta inverse Simpson diversity than their IBD twins.

From the 5' RACE reads, TCRdb lists one entry per CDR3 protein and no DNA. Here the sample table reports about 380,000 distinct CDR3 sequences. As concerns this clonotype: No antigen is known for it.

From germline, CDR1 is ENHRY and CDR2 SYGVKD. The CDR3 extends over 11 amino acids. The chain carries TRBV10-3 and TRBJ1-1. This sequence was found in a human donor with ulcerative colitis or Crohn's disease, or a healthy co-twin of an affected twin (not recorded which). The source material was blood. The CDR3 reads CATQKESEAFF.